A selection of T cell receptor beta chains follows, all from one sample in a study of beta chain features in type 1 diabetes. Using immunoSEQ multiplex PCR, the repertoire was profiled, and TCRdb retains in-frame clones only, with some absent. Here the sample spans about 900,000 clones, 17% being singletons. Sequenced input: naive CD4+ T cells from blood. These TCRs come from a woman under 30 in good health. CDR3s include the opening cysteine and the closing phenylalanine or tryptophan. The order of the fields is D gene, V gene, clone size, J gene, CDR3 protein, CDR3 DNA. A D gene is named only where the DNA matches it firmly. A clone size is listed for some rows: how often the clone was seen (once, few, many), or a class if it is expanded.

>.|TRBV13|.|TRBJ2-3
CASSPPGYLHPDTQYF
TGTGCCAGCAGCCCCCCGGGGTACCTACACCCAGATACGCAGTATTTT
>.|TRBV25-1|.|TRBJ2-1
CASSDRAGANEQFF
TGTGCCAGCAGTGACAGGGCAGGGGCCAATGAGCAGTTCTTC
>TRBD2|TRBV5-1|.|TRBJ2-5
CASSEGTSQATQYF
TGCGCCAGCAGCGAGGGGACTAGCCAGGCGACCCAGTACTTC
>.|TRBV9|once|TRBJ1-1
CASSVEVSSTEAFF
TGTGCCAGCAGCGTAGAAGTCTCGTCTACTGAAGCTTTCTTT
>TRBD1|TRBV10-3|.|TRBJ1-1
CAIRYGTAGTEAFF
TGTGCCATCAGATACGGGACAGCGGGCACTGAAGCTTTCTTT
>.|TRBV5-8|.|TRBJ2-5
CASSFQGRETQYF
TGTGCCAGCAGCTTTCAGGGACGAGAGACCCAGTACTTC
>.|TRBV6-5|.|TRBJ2-4
CASSPRLGVNQYF
TGTGCCAGCAGTCCCAGACTAGGGGTTAATCAGTACTTC
>TRBD1|TRBV11-2|.|TRBJ2-4
CASSLDGQGAKNIQYF
TGTGCCAGCAGCTTAGATGGACAGGGGGCCAAAAACATTCAGTACTTC
>.|TRBV6-5|.|TRBJ2-3
CASRIQGRGTDTQYF
TGTGCCAGCAGGATACAGGGCCGGGGCACAGATACGCAGTATTTT
>TRBD1|TRBV10-3|.|TRBJ1-4
CAISTGTGSANEKLFF
TGTGCCATCAGTACCGGGACAGGCAGCGCAAATGAAAAACTGTTTTTT
>TRBD2|TRBV7-2|.|TRBJ2-1
CASSLGGTGGLHEQFF
TGTGCCAGCAGCTTAGGGGGCACGGGAGGGCTGCATGAGCAGTTCTTC
>.|TRBV7-8|.|TRBJ2-2
CASSPSNTGELFF
TGTGCCAGCAGCCCCTCAAACACCGGGGAGCTGTTTTTT
>.|TRBV5-1|few|TRBJ2-3
CASSLGRGYTDTQYF
TGCGCCAGCAGCTTGGGCCGGGGCTACACAGATACGCAGTATTTT
>.|TRBV7-9|.|TRBJ2-3
CASSPHSDLTDTQYF
TGTGCCAGCAGCCCCCATTCGGACCTCACAGATACGCAGTATTTT
>TRBD1|TRBV2|few|TRBJ2-7
CASSERTGVYEQYF
TGTGCCAGCAGTGAAAGGACAGGAGTTTACGAGCAGTACTTC
>.|TRBV6-5|.|TRBJ2-7
CASSTRVSYEQYF
TGTGCCAGCAGTACCCGGGTCAGCTACGAGCAGTACTTC
>TRBD2|TRBV5-4|.|TRBJ2-1
CASRTSGRGRNEQFF
TGTGCCAGCAGGACTAGCGGGAGGGGGCGGAATGAGCAGTTCTTC
>TRBD2|TRBV7-8|.|TRBJ2-5
CASSWGLAKETQYF
TGTGCCAGCAGCTGGGGACTAGCGAAAGAGACCCAGTACTTC